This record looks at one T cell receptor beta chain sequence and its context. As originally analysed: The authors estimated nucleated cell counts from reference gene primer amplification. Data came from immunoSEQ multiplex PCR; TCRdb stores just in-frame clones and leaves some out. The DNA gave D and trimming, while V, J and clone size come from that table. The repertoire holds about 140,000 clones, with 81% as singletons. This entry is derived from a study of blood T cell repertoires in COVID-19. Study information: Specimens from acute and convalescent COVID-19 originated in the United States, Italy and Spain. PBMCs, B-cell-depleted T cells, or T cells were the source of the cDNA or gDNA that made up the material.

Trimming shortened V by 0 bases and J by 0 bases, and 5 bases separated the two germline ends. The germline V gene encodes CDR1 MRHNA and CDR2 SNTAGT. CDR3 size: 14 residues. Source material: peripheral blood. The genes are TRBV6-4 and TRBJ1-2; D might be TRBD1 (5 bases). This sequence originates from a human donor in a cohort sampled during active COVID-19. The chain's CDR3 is CASSDSTANYGYTF. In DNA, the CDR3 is TGTGCCAGCAGTGACTCGACAGCTAACTATGGCTACACCTTC.